Below, 28 T cell receptor beta chains from the same sample are listed, as sequenced in a study of CD8+ T cells in alopecia areata. cDNA reverse transcribed from extracted RNA served as the sequencing template. Only in-frame clones appear in the TCRdb table, and some are missing; sequencing was by immunoSEQ multiplex PCR. The sample has under 250,000 clones; roughly three fifths are singletons. Material for sequencing was CD8+ T cells sorted from blood. Receptor source: a human donor in good health.

This chain uses TRBV7-6 with TRBJ1-1; D ambiguous. The CDR3 spans 15 residues. Per germline, CDR1 SGHVS and CDR2 FNYEAQ. Trimming took 3 bases from V and 3 from J, leaving 14 bases between them. CDR3 sequence (DNA): TGTGCCAGCAGCTTCAACCAATTGTTTGACACTGAAGCTTTCTTT. It codes for CASSFNQLFDTEAFF.

The V and J genes are TRBV25-1 and TRBJ1-2; perhaps TRBD1 as D (5 bases). V lost 5 bases and J lost 3, with 10 bases in between. CDR3 length: 13 residues. Germline V gene data show CDR1 as MGHDK and CDR2 as SYGVNS. The CDR3 loop reads CASSSPGDYGYTF. In nucleotides, the CDR3 is TGTGCCAGCAGTAGTCCGGGGGACTATGGCTACACCTTC.

This clone was detected a few times. The chain carries TRBV29-1 and TRBJ2-4, with TRBD1 identical over 11 bases. The germline gives CDR1 SQVTM, CDR2 ANQGSEA. CDR3 size: 14 residues. V lost 7 bases, J lost 1 base, and 3 bases stayed unmatched. CDR3 sequence: CSGRDRGAKNIQYF. For the CDR3, the DNA is TGCAGCGGCCGGGACAGGGGGGCCAAAAACATTCAGTACTTC.

This clone was seen a few times. The chain employs TRBV6-5 and TRBJ2-3; D is perhaps TRBD2 (5 bases). The germline gives CDR1 MNHEY, CDR2 SVGAGI. V was cut by 8 bases and J by 1 base, with 10 bases left in between. The CDR3 length is 13 residues. The CDR3 spells CASSLGRTDTQYF. DNA of the CDR3: TGTGCCAGCTCACTAGGACGCACAGATACGCAGTATTTT.

This clone was picked up one time. The V call is TRBV5-1, the J call TRBJ2-3; D not certain. The CDR3 has 14 amino acids. V dropped 3 bases and J dropped 0 bases, with 8 bases sitting between them. Germline CDR1 is SGHRS and CDR2 is YFSETQ. CDR3 sequence: CASSWPPSTDTQYF. The CDR3 DNA is TGCGCCAGCAGCTGGCCCCCTAGCACAGATACGCAGTATTTT.

This chain links TRBV4-1 with TRBJ1-1; possible D gene TRBD1, 5 bases. Per germline, CDR1 MGHRA and CDR2 YSYEKL. The CDR3 has 15 residues. Trimming removed 1 base from V and 1 base from J, with 10 bases in between. CDR3: CASSQAGQGNTEAFF. As DNA, the CDR3 is TGCGCCAGCAGCCAAGCGGGCCAGGGGAACACTGAAGCTTTCTTT.

The chain has TRBV2 and TRBJ2-3; perhaps D is TRBD1 or TRBD2 (6 bases each). Germline assignment: CDR1 SNHLY and CDR2 FYNNEI. V was clipped by 6 bases and J by 2 bases, with 21 bases between them. The CDR3 runs 17 residues. The CDR3: CASSFDKRRGNTDTQYF. CDR3 nucleotide sequence: TGTGCCAGCAGCTTCGATAAAAGGAGGGGGAACACAGATACGCAGTATTTT.

The rearrangement uses TRBV25-1 and TRBJ2-2; 14 bases fit TRBD2. Trimming at V came to 4 bases and at J to 1 base, leaving 2 bases not matched to a gene. Looked up from germline, CDR1 is MGHDK and CDR2 is SYGVNS. The length of the CDR3 is 17 residues. Here the CDR3 DNA reads TGTGCCAGCAGTGGAGGACTAGCGGGGGGGAACACCGGGGAGCTGTTTTTT. This translates into CASSGGLAGGNTGELFF.

The chain combines TRBV7-9 with TRBJ2-1; D gene ambiguous. Germline-derived CDR1 and CDR2 are SEHNR and FQNEAQ (reference sequence). The CDR3 loop spans 17 amino acids. Trimming pared 5 bases from V and 0 bases from J, leaving 17 bases between. The CDR3 region has the DNA TGTGCCAGCAGCACCCAAAGAACAGTGATCTCCTACAATGAGCAGTTCTTC. It is translated as CASSTQRTVISYNEQFF.

The rearrangement uses TRBV15 and TRBJ2-2; 7 nucleotides line up with TRBD1. V lost 1 base and J lost 1; bases outside the gene matches: 0. This CDR3 spans 15 amino acids. CDR1 LNHNV and CDR2 YYDKDF come from the germline V gene (reference sequence). The CDR3 sequence is CATSRGTGNTGELFF. In DNA, the CDR3 is TGTGCCACCAGCAGAGGGACAGGGAACACCGGGGAGCTGTTTTTT.

Points on this clone: This specimen includes other DNA sequences encoding the same CDR3. This rearrangement joins TRBV19 to TRBJ2-2; D is uncertain. The CDR3 length is 11 residues. The V end was cut by 6 bases, the J end by 8 bases, with 7 bases between. CDR1 LNHDA and CDR2 SQIVND come from the germline V gene (reference sequence). In DNA, the CDR3 is TGTGCCAGTAGCAGTGGTGGGGAGCTGTTTTTT. Protein: CASSSGGELFF.

The chain uses TRBV11-2 and TRBJ1-1; perhaps TRBD1 as D (5 bases). V lost 6 bases, J lost 4 bases, and 15 bases lay in between. The germline CDR1 and CDR2 sequences are SGHAT and FQNNGV. The CDR3 is made up of 14 amino acids. CDR3 bases: TGTGCCAGCAGGTCACCAGGGAATCCCACTGAAGCTTTCTTT. Residues: CASRSPGNPTEAFF.

CDR3 in amino acids: CASSLMQGGVNEAFF. CDR3 coding DNA: TGCGCCAGCAGCTTGATGCAGGGCGGGGTGAATGAAGCTTTCTTT. This sequence joins TRBV5-1 and TRBJ1-1, with a weak D call TRBD1 (5 bases). The CDR3 covers 15 residues. V was cut by 1 base and J by 7 bases, with 17 bases left in between. From germline, CDR1 is SGHRS and CDR2 YFSETQ.

This clone was detected a few times. This rearrangement joins TRBV7-9 to TRBJ1-2; no clear D. V was shortened by 5 bases and J by 2 bases, with 12 bases between the two germline ends. Germline-derived CDR1 and CDR2 are SEHNR and FQNEAQ (reference sequence). The CDR3 spans 14 residues. The DNA for the CDR3 is TGTGCCAGCAGCCCCGTGGGTGTCAACTATGGCTACACCTTC. This gives the protein CASSPVGVNYGYTF. Based on the CDR3 plus reference TRBV7-9 and TRBJ1-2, the full variable domain is DTGVSQNPRHKITKRGQNVTFRCDPISEHNRLYWYRQTLGQGPEFLTYFQNEAQLEKSRLLSDRFSAERPKGSFSTLEIQRTEQGDSAMYLCASSPVGVNYGYTFGSGTRLTVV.

The chain employs TRBV27 and TRBJ2-3; D ambiguous. The germline V and J ends were trimmed by 7 bases and 1 base, with 12 bases remaining between them. Germline CDR1 and CDR2: MNHEY and SMNVEV (reference sequence). This CDR3 is built from 14 residues. Here the CDR3 reads CASNPGPRTDTQYF. For the CDR3, the DNA is TGTGCCAGCAACCCGGGCCCCCGCACAGATACGCAGTATTTT.

This sequence joins TRBV29-1 and TRBJ2-7; TRBD1 matches at 8 bases. From germline, CDR1 is SQVTM and CDR2 ANQGSEA. V was clipped by 6 bases and J by 3 bases; unmatched bases: 4. The CDR3 runs to 12 residues. As DNA, the CDR3 is TGCAGCGTATCGGGACAGGTCTACGAGCAGTACTTC. The encoded protein is CSVSGQVYEQYF.

This clone was detected only a few times. This chain joins TRBV4-1 and TRBJ1-5, with D unclear. Looked up from germline, CDR1 is MGHRA and CDR2 is YSYEKL. The CDR3 covers 15 residues. V lost 6 bases to trimming and J lost 3 bases, with 15 bases between them. The CDR3 nucleotides are TGCGCCAGCAGTCCTACCCGGGGTTCCAATCAGCCCCAGCATTTT. This encodes CASSPTRGSNQPQHF.

This clone was counted only a few times. The gene calls are TRBV7-8 and TRBJ1-2; D not resolved. This CDR3 is built from 12 residues. Germline CDR1 is SGHVS and CDR2 is FQNEAQ. The V and J ends lost 1 base and 3 bases respectively, with 3 bases between them. CDR3 loop: CASSLDYYGYTF. The CDR3 DNA reads TGTGCCAGCAGCTTAGATTACTATGGCTACACCTTC.

The chain combines TRBV5-6 with TRBJ2-5; 11 nucleotides align to TRBD1. V lost 7 bases and J lost 5; bases outside the gene matches: 7. Per the germline V gene, CDR1 is SGHDT and CDR2 is YYEEEE. The CDR3 runs to 14 residues. The CDR3 DNA reads as TGTGCCAGCGACGGACAGGGGGCGCGGGAGACCCAGTACTTC. It is translated as CASDGQGARETQYF.

This clone was found once. The J gene is TRBJ2-6, the V gene TRBV30, with unresolved D. V gave up 2 bases and J gave up 4 bases, with 6 bases separating them. The CDR3 has 13 amino acids. Germline CDR1 reads GTSNPN; CDR2 reads SVGIG (reference sequence). In DNA form, the CDR3 reads TGTGCCTGGAGTTTTGACGGGGCCAACGTCCTGACTTTC. This sequence encodes CAWSFDGANVLTF.

This chain links TRBV23-1 with TRBJ1-2; TRBD1 aligns across 9 bases. TRBV23-1 is classed as an ORF, of uncertain function. J gave up 3 bases and V 6 bases, and 14 bases lay outside the gene matches. The CDR3 is 17 residues long. CDR3 amino acids: CASRIGTGKGGDYGYTF. Written as DNA, the CDR3 is TGCGCCAGCAGAATCGGGACAGGGAAGGGGGGCGACTATGGCTACACCTTC.

The J gene is TRBJ1-1, the V gene TRBV11-2; maybe TRBD1 (6 bases). Germline CDR1 and CDR2: SGHAT and FQNNGV. Trimming took off 3 bases at V and 11 bases at J, with 10 bases between the two ends. The CDR3 extends over 11 amino acids. Here the CDR3 reads CASSLQGKAFF. CDR3 DNA: TGTGCCAGCAGCTTGCAGGGGAAGGCTTTCTTT.

The chain has TRBV27 and TRBJ2-3; 8 bases line up with TRBD2. Germline V gene data show CDR1 as MNHEY and CDR2 as SMNVEV (reference sequence). The CDR3 totals 15 residues. The V segment lost 3 bases and the J segment 3 bases; nucleotides outside the gene matches: 5. The CDR3 spells CASSFSAGVTDTQYF. CDR3 coding DNA: TGTGCCAGCAGTTTTTCAGCGGGGGTTACAGATACGCAGTATTTT.

The chain couples TRBV11-2 to TRBJ1-1; D ambiguous. Looked up from germline, CDR1 is SGHAT and CDR2 is FQNNGV. The V and J ends lost 1 base and 1 base respectively, with 7 bases between them. The CDR3 length is 14 residues. The DNA of the CDR3 is TGTGCCAGCAGCTTAGCGGCGGCGAACACTGAAGCTTTCTTT. It yields the protein CASSLAAANTEAFF.

V and J are TRBV5-6 and TRBJ1-1, with 9 positions matching TRBD1. The CDR3 covers 15 residues. The trim removed 3 bases at V and 1 base at J, leaving 4 bases unmatched. Germline values: CDR1 SGHDT, CDR2 YYEEEE. In DNA, the CDR3 is TGTGCCAGCAGCTACGGGACAGGGTGGAACACTGAAGCTTTCTTT. Translation gives CASSYGTGWNTEAFF.

Concerning this clone itself: Other DNA sequences in this sample translate to the same CDR3. The V call is TRBV29-1, the J call TRBJ1-1; D remains ambiguous. The CDR3 has 12 amino acids. The germline gives CDR1 SQVTM, CDR2 ANQGSEA. V lost 4 bases, J lost 1 base, and 7 bases lay in between. The CDR3 loop is CSVVWGNTEAFF. DNA of the CDR3: TGCAGCGTTGTGTGGGGGAACACTGAAGCTTTCTTT.

V and J are TRBV5-1 and TRBJ2-7, with TRBD1 as a possible D gene (6 bases). Trimming cost V 0 bases and J 1 base, with 11 bases left between them. Germline V gene sequence: CDR1 SGHRS, CDR2 YFSETQ. The CDR3 runs to 15 residues. The CDR3 loop reads CASSLDLGGSYEQYF. The DNA for the CDR3 is TGCGCCAGCAGCTTGGACCTAGGGGGTTCCTACGAGCAGTACTTC.

CDR3 nucleotides: TGTGCCAGTAGCCCGGGAGCCAAACAGCCCCAGCATTTT. Translation gives CASSPGAKQPQHF. The V and J genes are TRBV19 and TRBJ1-5; unclear D gene. From germline, CDR1 is LNHDA and CDR2 SQIVND (reference sequence). CDR3 length: 13 residues. The germline V and J ends were trimmed by 6 bases and 7 bases, with 13 bases remaining between them. Using reference TRBV19 and TRBJ1-5 for the parts outside the CDR3, the full variable domain is DGGITQSPKYLFRKEGQNVTLSCEQNLNHDAMYWYRQDPGQGLRLIYYSQIVNDFQKGDIAEGYSVSREKKESFPLTVTSAQKNPTAFYLCASSPGAKQPQHFGDGTRLSIL.